These 14 T cell receptor beta chains originate from one sample sequenced in a study of cytomegalovirus exposure and HLA in healthy donors. Use of 60 Vbeta and 13 Jbeta primers characterized the PCR. Sequenced by immunoSEQ multiplex PCR; TCRdb stores in-frame clones only, minus some. The sample has around 100,000 clones, about 77% seen once. Sample: PBMCs. The source of these receptors is a woman aged 45-65 years in good health and CMV-seropositive.

The chain recombines TRBV4-1 with TRBJ2-5, with D perhaps TRBD1 (6 bases). The J call is doubtful: the DNA matches TRBJ2-7 better. This CDR3 contains 16 residues. CDR1 is MGHRA and CDR2 is YSYEKL in the germline V gene. This CDR3 is CASSQVPGQLSYEQYF. The CDR3 nucleotides are TGCGCCAGCAGCCAAGTCCCTGGACAGCTTTCCTACGAGCAGTACTTC.

This chain links TRBV6-1 with TRBJ2-2; D call uncertain. CDR1 is MNHNS, CDR2 SASEGT, per germline. CDR3 length: 10 amino acids. With 0 bases removed from V and 13 bases from J, the gap between germline ends came to 3 bases. CDR3 in DNA: TGTGCCAGCAGTGAAGCGCGGCTGTTTTTT. It yields the protein CASSEARLFF.

In the case of this clone: Other DNA sequences in this sample translate to the same CDR3. The genes are TRBV18 and TRBJ1-1; D gene uncertain. Germline CDR1 reads KGHSH; CDR2 reads LQKENI. V was trimmed by 3 bases and J by 2 bases, leaving 7 bases between them. This CDR3 comprises 13 residues. CDR3 DNA: TGTGCCAGCTCACCGGCGGGTAACACTGAAGCTTTCTTT. It codes for CASSPAGNTEAFF. The full variable domain, completed using reference TRBV18 and TRBJ1-1, is NAGVMQNPRHLVRRRGQEARLRCSPMKGHSHVYWYRQLPEEGLKFMVYLQKENIIDESGMPKERFSAEFPKEGPSILRIQQVVRGDSAAYFCASSPAGNTEAFFGQGTRLTVV.

J is TRBJ2-7 and V is TRBV7-2; TRBD2 matches at 9 bases. This CDR3 is 14 amino acids long. Per the germline V gene, CDR1 is SGHTA and CDR2 is FQGNSA. V trimming: 5 bases; J trimming: 0 bases; junction bases outside the gene matches: 2. This CDR3 is CASSPGLASYEQYF. CDR3 nucleotide sequence: TGTGCCAGCAGCCCGGGACTAGCCTCCTACGAGCAGTACTTC.

The V and J genes are TRBV5-1 and TRBJ2-2; D possibly corresponds to TRBD1 (5 bases). CDR1 and CDR2 (germline): SGHRS, YFSETQ. Trimming removed 2 bases from V and 0 bases from J, with 11 bases in between. There are 16 residues in the CDR3. CDR3 in DNA: TGCGCCAGCAGCTTAATGACAGTTTCGAACACCGGGGAGCTGTTTTTT. As protein: CASSLMTVSNTGELFF.

The chain carries TRBV6-1 and TRBJ1-1, with 8 bases fitting TRBD1. Germline V gene data show CDR1 as MNHNS and CDR2 as SASEGT. CDR3 length: 13 amino acids. The J segment lost 4 bases and the V segment lost 5 bases, leaving 3 bases of the junction unmatched. For the CDR3, the DNA is TGTGCCAGCAGTTCAGACAGGGGCACTGAAGCTTTCTTT. This codes for CASSSDRGTEAFF.

V gene TRBV27 combines with J gene TRBJ1-1, with D tentatively TRBD1 (5 bases). Germline-derived CDR1 and CDR2 are MNHEY and SMNVEV (reference sequence). This CDR3 contains 16 residues. The V end was cut by 5 bases, the J end by 4 bases, with 20 bases between. CDR3 amino acids: CASSTYGTGIGTEAFF. The CDR3 bases are TGTGCCAGCAGTACGTATGGTACAGGCATTGGCACTGAAGCTTTCTTT.

This clone occurred many times. The chain recombines TRBV4-2 with TRBJ2-7; 12 nucleotides line up with TRBD2. Germline loops: CDR1 LGHNA, CDR2 YNFKEQ. CDR3 length equals 16 residues. Trimming took 0 bases from V and 9 from J; bases not matched to a gene: 9. CDR3 sequence: CASSQDRASGGAAQYF. In nucleotides, the CDR3 is TGTGCCAGCAGCCAAGATCGGGCTAGCGGGGGGGCCGCGCAGTACTTC.

The rearrangement links TRBV6-5 to TRBJ1-2, with 9 bases fitting TRBD1. The ends lost 2 bases at V and 4 bases at J; junction bases unmatched: 5. The germline V gene has CDR1 MNHEY and CDR2 SVGAGI. The CDR3 covers 15 residues. This CDR3 reads CASSYGDRDLYGYTF. The CDR3, as DNA: TGTGCCAGCAGTTACGGGGACAGGGACCTCTATGGCTACACCTTC.

The chain uses TRBV11-3 and TRBJ2-1, with D perhaps TRBD1 (5 bases). The germline V and J ends were trimmed by 8 bases and 8 bases, with 10 bases remaining between them. Germline V CDR1 and CDR2: SGHNT, YENEEA. This CDR3 spans 11 amino acids. The CDR3 region is CASGVGDEQFF. In DNA, the CDR3 is TGTGCCAGCGGTGTAGGGGATGAGCAGTTCTTC. Combining the CDR3 with reference TRBV11-3 and TRBJ2-1 gives the whole variable domain EAGVVQSPRYKIIEKKQPVAFWCNPISGHNTLYWYLQNLGQGPELLIRYENEEAVDDSQLPKDRFSAERLKGVDSTLKIQPAELGDSAVYLCASGVGDEQFFGPGTRLTVL.

The CDR3 here is CASSLGGGDEQYF. For the CDR3, the DNA is TGTGCCAGCAGCTTAGGGGGGGGAGACGAGCAGTACTTC. This rearrangement joins TRBV11-3 to TRBJ2-7; TRBD2 aligns across 7 bases. CDR1 and CDR2 from the germline V gene are SGHNT and YENEEA. The CDR3 extends over 13 amino acids. Trimming removed 1 base from V and 5 bases from J; junction bases left unmatched: 2.

The chain is built from TRBV2 and TRBJ1-5, with TRBD1 matching over 10 bases. The CDR3 totals 17 residues. V gave up 6 bases and J gave up 4 bases; unmatched junction bases: 12. CDR1 is SNHLY, CDR2 FYNNEI, per germline. The CDR3 protein is CASRPPGTGERNQPQHF. For the CDR3, the DNA is TGTGCCAGCAGGCCCCCGGGGACAGGGGAAAGAAATCAGCCCCAGCATTTT. Using reference TRBV2 and TRBJ1-5 for the parts outside the CDR3, the full variable domain is EPEVTQTPSHQVTQMGQEVILRCVPISNHLYFYWYRQILGQKVEFLVSFYNNEISEKSEIFDDQFSVERPDGSNFTLKIRSTKLEDSAMYFCASRPPGTGERNQPQHFGDGTRLSIL.

The J gene is TRBJ2-7, the V gene TRBV19, with 7 nucleotides matching TRBD2. J was trimmed by 6 bases and V by 5 bases; bases with no gene match: 10. This CDR3 spans 14 amino acids. CDR1 is LNHDA and CDR2 is SQIVND in the germline V gene (reference sequence). The CDR3 nucleotides read TGTGCCAGTAGTCCGCTAGCGGTTGGTGGCGAGCAGTACTTC. It codes for CASSPLAVGGEQYF.

V usage is TRBV15 and J usage is TRBJ1-4, with D tentatively TRBD1 (6 bases). V lost 5 bases and J 0 bases, leaving 25 bases between the germline ends. CDR1 is LNHNV, CDR2 YYDKDF, per germline (reference sequence). The CDR3 is 20 residues long. CDR3 coding DNA: TGTGCCACCAGCGGGGACCGAGGGGGTCAGGAGACCTCAACTAATGAAAAACTGTTTTTT. Amino acid sequence: CATSGDRGGQETSTNEKLFF.